The 21 T cell receptor beta chains in this list originate from one sample, sequenced in a study of cytomegalovirus exposure and HLA in healthy donors. The primer mix had 60 Vbeta and 13 Jbeta primers. Assay used: immunoSEQ multiplex PCR; TCRdb lists only in-frame clones, some missing. The sample has about 140,000 clones, 82% seen once. Sequenced input: PBMCs. These receptors came from a woman in her forties in good health and CMV-seronegative.

The V gene is TRBV5-4, the J gene TRBJ2-3; D might be TRBD2 (6 bases). The CDR3 runs 15 residues. Germline V CDR1 and CDR2: SGHNT, YYREEE (reference sequence). The germline V and J ends were trimmed by 0 bases and 0 bases, with 8 bases remaining between them. CDR3 sequence (DNA): TGTGCCAGCAGCTTGGGTGGGACTAGCACAGATACGCAGTATTTT. It yields the protein CASSLGGTSTDTQYF.

This chain joins TRBV7-2 and TRBJ2-3; 7 bases are shared with TRBD2. The ends lost 2 bases at V and 4 bases at J; junction bases unmatched: 15. The CDR3 extends over 18 amino acids. Germline CDR1 is SGHTA and CDR2 is FQGNSA. CDR3 nucleotide sequence: TGTGCCAGCAGCTTAAAGGTTCGTGGCGGGAGAGATCCAGATACGCAGTATTTT. As protein: CASSLKVRGGRDPDTQYF.

The J gene is TRBJ1-1, the V gene TRBV4-3; 8 bases are shared with TRBD1. CDR1 is LGHNA, CDR2 YSLEER, per germline. The CDR3 is 15 residues long. J lost 0 bases, V lost 4 bases, and 4 bases had no gene match. The CDR3 region has the DNA TGCGCCAGCAGCCGCGGACAGGGAGTGAACACTGAAGCTTTCTTT. Translated: CASSRGQGVNTEAFF.

This rearrangement joins TRBV2 to TRBJ1-4; the D is unclear. V was shortened by 8 bases and J by 5 bases, with 6 bases between the two germline ends. Germline V gene data show CDR1 as SNHLY and CDR2 as FYNNEI. The CDR3 loop spans 11 amino acids. This CDR3 reads CASGENEKLFF. Written as DNA, the CDR3 is TGTGCCAGCGGGGAGAATGAAAAACTGTTTTTT. The full variable domain, in which reference TRBV2 and TRBJ1-4 provide the parts outside the CDR3, is EPEVTQTPSHQVTQMGQEVILRCVPISNHLYFYWYRQILGQKVEFLVSFYNNEISEKSEIFDDQFSVERPDGSNFTLKIRSTKLEDSAMYFCASGENEKLFFGSGTQLSVL.

This clone was recorded a few times. The chain employs TRBV28 and TRBJ1-1; unclear D gene. The CDR3 length is 15 residues. Germline V CDR1 and CDR2: MDHEN, SYDVKM. V was pared by 5 bases and J by 5 bases, with 18 bases between. This CDR3 is CASSTGSSGVTEAFF. Here the CDR3 DNA reads TGTGCCAGCAGTACCGGGAGCTCTGGCGTAACTGAAGCTTTCTTT.

This clone was picked up a small number of times. The genes are TRBV7-8 and TRBJ1-2, with D tentatively TRBD1 (6 bases). This CDR3 region has 12 residues. Trimming took 5 bases from V and 8 from J, leaving 12 bases between them. Germline V gene sequence: CDR1 SGHVS, CDR2 FQNEAQ. CDR3: CASSQGQGGYTF. The CDR3 nucleotides read TGTGCCAGCAGCCAGGGGCAGGGAGGCTACACCTTC. Complete variable domain (other parts from reference TRBV7-8 and TRBJ1-2): GAGVSQSPRYKVAKRGQDVALRCDPISGHVSLFWYQQALGQGPEFLTYFQNEAQLDKSGLPSDRFFAERPEGSVSTLKIQRTQQEDSAVYLCASSQGQGGYTFGSGTRLTVV.

The chain carries TRBV7-3 and TRBJ2-1; D is uncertain. This CDR3 is 13 amino acids long. Trimming took off 5 bases at V and 0 bases at J, with 5 bases between the two ends. Per the germline V gene, CDR1 is SGHTA and CDR2 is FQGTGA. CDR3 DNA: TGTGCCAGCAGCGAGTACTCCTACAATGAGCAGTTCTTC. It encodes CASSEYSYNEQFF.

The chain carries TRBV6-5 and TRBJ2-5; a possible D gene is TRBD2 (5 bases). The CDR3 spans 13 residues. Deletions cut 8 bases from V and 5 bases from J, with 15 bases between. Per the germline V gene, CDR1 is MNHEY and CDR2 is SVGAGI. CDR3 nucleotide sequence: TGTGCCAGCTCCGGAGGCAGGAGTGAGACCCAGTACTTC. Translating gives CASSGGRSETQYF.

On this clone: This CDR3 is also generated by other DNA sequences in the sample. The chain links TRBV9 to TRBJ2-1; the match to TRBD1 covers 7 bases. The CDR3 contains 15 residues. Looked up from germline, CDR1 is SGDLS and CDR2 is YYNGEE. Trimming removed 0 bases from V and 2 bases from J; junction bases left unmatched: 2. CDR3 bases: TGTGCCAGCAGCGTAGGACAGGGCACCTACAATGAGCAGTTCTTC. Translated: CASSVGQGTYNEQFF.

The CDR3 reads CASSLSAGWSASSYNEQFF. CDR3 DNA sequence: TGTGCCAGCAGCTTATCGGCGGGGTGGTCGGCAAGCTCCTACAATGAGCAGTTCTTC. This chain links TRBV7-6 with TRBJ2-1; possibly TRBD2 for D (6 bases). This CDR3 has 19 amino acids. The V and J ends lost 2 bases and 0 bases respectively, with 20 bases between them. Germline V gene lookup returns CDR1 SGHVS and CDR2 FNYEAQ.

The chain links TRBV7-8 to TRBJ2-3; D may be TRBD2 (6 bases). Trimming left V 5 bases short and J 0 bases short, with 12 bases between. The length of the CDR3 is 15 residues. Germline CDR1 is SGHVS and CDR2 is FQNEAQ. The CDR3 nucleotides read TGTGCCAGCAGCCCGGGGGTGTTAAGCACAGATACGCAGTATTTT. Translation: CASSPGVLSTDTQYF.

This chain joins TRBV5-1 and TRBJ1-4; weak D call: TRBD1 (6 bases). The CDR3 has 16 amino acids. CDR1 SGHRS and CDR2 YFSETQ come from the germline V gene. The V end was cut by 5 bases, the J end by 6 bases, with 20 bases between. The CDR3: CASSFPSGGADEKLFF. As DNA, the CDR3 is TGCGCCAGCAGTTTCCCGTCTGGGGGGGCGGATGAAAAACTGTTTTTT.

The rearrangement uses TRBV4-3 and TRBJ1-1; TRBD1 aligns across 7 bases. CDR1 and CDR2 from the germline V gene are LGHNA and YSLEER. V trimming: 4 bases; J trimming: 4 bases; junction bases outside the gene matches: 6. This CDR3 is built from 14 residues. CDR3 amino acids: CASSRLTGATEAFF. The CDR3 region has the DNA TGCGCCAGCAGCCGACTAACAGGGGCCACTGAAGCTTTCTTT.

The chain joins TRBV4-2 to TRBJ2-1, with D unclear. Germline V gives CDR1 LGHNA, CDR2 YNFKEQ. This CDR3 spans 14 amino acids. V lost 7 bases and J lost 4, with 14 bases in between. CDR3 in amino acids: CASTRPGAYNEQFF. CDR3 in DNA: TGTGCCAGCACCCGACCGGGTGCGTACAATGAGCAGTTCTTC.

In DNA form, the CDR3 reads TGTGCCATCAGTGAGTCTAACAGGGACCGGGGTGGCTACACCTTC. Translation gives CAISESNRDRGGYTF. The chain is built from TRBV10-3 and TRBJ1-2; TRBD1 might be the D (6 bases). The CDR3 has 15 residues. The germline V gene encodes CDR1 ENHRY and CDR2 SYGVKD. The germline V and J ends were trimmed by 0 bases and 7 bases, with 15 bases remaining between them.

The genes are TRBV18 and TRBJ2-6; 11 positions agree with TRBD1. With 8 bases clipped from V and 0 bases from J, the junction kept 3 bases outside the gene matches. Germline lookup yields CDR1 KGHSH and CDR2 LQKENI. The CDR3 spans 16 residues. The CDR3 sequence is CASVDRGPSGANVLTF. The CDR3 nucleotides are TGTGCCAGCGTGGACAGGGGGCCCTCTGGGGCCAACGTCCTGACTTTC.

The rearrangement links TRBV5-6 to TRBJ1-5; 9 positions match TRBD1. This CDR3 is 15 amino acids long. Germline CDR1 is SGHDT and CDR2 is YYEEEE. The V segment lost 6 bases and the J segment 0 bases; nucleotides outside the gene matches: 4. For the CDR3, the DNA is TGTGCCAGCAACCTACAGGGGGCTAGCAATCAGCCCCAGCATTTT. Translation gives CASNLQGASNQPQHF.

The chain's CDR3 is CSVIRQQETQYF. In nucleotides, the CDR3 is TGCAGCGTGATCCGACAGCAAGAGACCCAGTACTTC. This chain connects TRBV29-1 to TRBJ2-5, with TRBD1 as a possible D gene (5 bases). The V end was cut by 6 bases, the J end by 2 bases, with 10 bases between. CDR1 is SQVTM, CDR2 ANQGSEA, per germline. This CDR3 is 12 amino acids long.

This clone was seen a few times. A junction boundary mismatches the germline segment, possibly from a read error. The genes are TRBV7-7 and TRBJ1-5, with D unresolved. This CDR3 has 15 residues. Germline CDR1 and CDR2: SSHAT and FNYEAQ (reference sequence). In nucleotides, the CDR3 is TGTGCTAGCAGCTTTCTGGTCAGAGGGTCTAAGCCCCAGCATTTT. This sequence encodes CASSFLVRGSKPQHF.

This sequence joins TRBV5-5 and TRBJ2-1, with D perhaps matching TRBD1 (5 bases). Germline assignment: CDR1 SGHKS and CDR2 YYEKEE (reference sequence). The V and J ends lost 3 bases and 2 bases respectively, with 21 bases between them. The CDR3 runs 18 residues. This CDR3 is CASSSRARPPLTYNEQFF. CDR3 nucleotide sequence: TGTGCCAGCAGCTCCAGGGCGAGGCCCCCCCTAACCTACAATGAGCAGTTCTTC.

Only a few counts were recorded for this clone. The rearrangement joins TRBV7-6 to TRBJ2-1; 9 nucleotides line up with TRBD1. This CDR3 is built from 15 residues. V gave up 5 bases and J gave up 8 bases; unmatched junction bases: 10. Germline loops: CDR1 SGHVS, CDR2 FNYEAQ. DNA for the CDR3: TGTGCCAGCAGCCCTAACGGACAGGGGATAGATGAGCAGTTCTTC. Encoded protein: CASSPNGQGIDEQFF.